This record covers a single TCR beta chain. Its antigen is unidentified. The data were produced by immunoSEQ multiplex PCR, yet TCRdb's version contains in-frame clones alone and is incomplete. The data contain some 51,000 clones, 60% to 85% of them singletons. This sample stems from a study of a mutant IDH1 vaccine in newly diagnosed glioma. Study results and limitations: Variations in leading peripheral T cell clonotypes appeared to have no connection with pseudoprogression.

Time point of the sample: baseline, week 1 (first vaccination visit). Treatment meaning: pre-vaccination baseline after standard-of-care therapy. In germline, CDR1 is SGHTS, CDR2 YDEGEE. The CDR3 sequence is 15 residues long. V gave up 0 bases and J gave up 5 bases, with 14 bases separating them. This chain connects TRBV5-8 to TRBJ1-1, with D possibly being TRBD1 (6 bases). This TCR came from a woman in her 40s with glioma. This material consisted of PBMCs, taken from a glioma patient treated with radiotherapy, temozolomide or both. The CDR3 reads CASSLDPQGGTEAFF. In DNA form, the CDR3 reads TGTGCCAGCAGCTTGGATCCACAGGGAGGGACTGAAGCTTTCTTT.